Following are 30 T cell receptor beta chains from one sample sequenced in a study of blood T cell repertoires in COVID-19. Data came from immunoSEQ multiplex PCR; TCRdb stores just in-frame clones and leaves some out. The sample carries over 100,000 clones, just under 85% recorded once. The sample consisted of peripheral blood. The receptor set was obtained from a man aged 35 to 55 with active or convalescent COVID-19.

The chain joins TRBV7-3 to TRBJ1-6; 8 nucleotides match TRBD1. The trim removed 6 bases at V and 10 bases at J, leaving 8 bases unmatched. Germline CDR1 reads SGHTA; CDR2 reads FQGTGA. The CDR3 sequence is 14 residues long. CDR3 sequence (DNA): TGTGCCAGCAGTCAAACAGGGGGTGGCTCACCCCTCCACTTT. Residues: CASSQTGGGSPLHF.

The V gene is TRBV5-4, the J gene TRBJ1-4, with 9 bases lining up with TRBD1. This CDR3 has 17 amino acids. Germline V gene sequence: CDR1 SGHNT, CDR2 YYREEE (reference sequence). V was clipped by 4 bases and J by 3 bases; unmatched bases: 10. CDR3 in DNA: TGTGCCAGCAGCGCCGACAGGGGGGCTATAGCTAATGAAAAACTGTTTTTT. The encoded protein is CASSADRGAIANEKLFF.

This clone was counted a single time. This chain connects TRBV10-2 to TRBJ2-7, with D uncertain. CDR1 is WSHSY, CDR2 SAAADI, per germline. Between the trimmed V and J ends, which lost 6 bases and 4 bases, there was a span of 7 bases. The CDR3 is 11 amino acids. The CDR3 sequence is CASSWRYEQYF. The CDR3 bases are TGCGCCAGCAGCTGGAGATACGAGCAGTACTTC.

This clone was recorded a few times. V is TRBV25-1 and J is TRBJ1-5; D may be TRBD1 (6 bases). The CDR3 totals 13 residues. Germline CDR1 and CDR2: MGHDK and SYGVNS. With 8 bases removed from V and 4 bases from J, the gap between germline ends came to 12 bases. CDR3 in amino acids: CASGGQTNQPQHF. The CDR3 bases are TGTGCCAGCGGAGGACAGACAAATCAGCCCCAGCATTTT.

In its sample, this clone was seen once. The rearrangement links TRBV5-6 to TRBJ1-5; 11 bases align to TRBD1. Germline loops: CDR1 SGHDT, CDR2 YYEEEE. The CDR3 totals 12 residues. The CDR3 DNA is TGTGCGGGGGACAGGGGGAATCAGCCCCAGCATTTT. Its translation: CAGDRGNQPQHF.

The V and J genes are TRBV9 and TRBJ1-2; D is uncertain. Germline lookup yields CDR1 SGDLS and CDR2 YYNGEE. V shed 4 bases and J shed 4 bases, with 17 bases lying between them. The CDR3 is made up of 15 amino acids. The CDR3, as DNA: TGTGCCAGCAGCTTAAATACAGTAAGCCTCTATGGCTACACCTTC. Protein product: CASSLNTVSLYGYTF.

V usage is TRBV29-1 and J usage is TRBJ1-1; TRBD1 might be the D (6 bases). Looked up from germline, CDR1 is SQVTM and CDR2 is ANQGSEA. V lost 4 bases and J 6 bases, leaving 12 bases between the germline ends. This CDR3 comprises 12 residues. The CDR3 loop is CSVVLGGAEAFF. Written as DNA, the CDR3 is TGCAGCGTTGTTTTAGGGGGGGCTGAAGCTTTCTTT. The whole variable domain, remainder taken from reference TRBV29-1 and TRBJ1-1, is SAVISQKPSRDICQRGTSLTIQCQVDSQVTMMFWYRQQPGQSLTLIATANQGSEATYESGFVIDKFPISRPNLTFSTLTVSNMSPEDSSIYLCSVVLGGAEAFFGQGTRLTVV.

This chain links TRBV18 with TRBJ2-1; 8 bases align to TRBD1. V gave up 3 bases and J gave up 4 bases; unmatched junction bases: 5. Per the germline V gene, CDR1 is KGHSH and CDR2 is LQKENI. There are 15 residues in the CDR3. This chain's CDR3 is CASSPDRALYNEQFF. The CDR3 nucleotides are TGTGCCAGCTCACCGGACAGGGCCCTTTACAATGAGCAGTTCTTC.

V is TRBV6-5 and J is TRBJ1-2; no definite D call. Trimming removed 4 bases from V and 8 bases from J, with 8 bases in between. Germline values: CDR1 MNHEY, CDR2 SVGAGI. The CDR3 consists of 11 residues. Written as DNA, the CDR3 is TGTGCCAGCAGTTCGGCGGTCGGCTACACCTTC. This gives the protein CASSSAVGYTF.

Only one count was recorded for this clone. This chain joins TRBV9 and TRBJ2-1; D is uncertain. Germline V lookup: CDR1 SGDLS, CDR2 YYNGEE. The CDR3 has 14 residues. The V end was cut by 0 bases, the J end by 4 bases, with 8 bases between. The CDR3, as DNA: TGTGCCAGCAGCGTAGTCGGGTCTTACAATGAGCAGTTCTTC. Its translation: CASSVVGSYNEQFF.

A few counts support this clone. The CDR3 DNA follows: TGTGCCAGCAGTGCGCGGGAGGGGGGCACTGAAGCTTTCTTT. Its protein is CASSAREGGTEAFF. This chain connects TRBV6-2 or TRBV6-3 to TRBJ1-1; D possibly corresponds to TRBD1 (6 bases). This CDR3 has 14 amino acids. Trimming took off 5 bases at V and 4 bases at J, with 14 bases between the two ends. The germline V gene has CDR1 MNHEY and CDR2 SVGEGT.

This clone was picked up one time. The J gene is TRBJ2-2, the V gene TRBV14, with a possible D match to TRBD2 (5 bases). Germline CDR1 and CDR2: SGHDN and FVKESK. The length of the CDR3 is 13 residues. V lost 8 bases to trimming and J lost 1 base, with 8 bases between them. CDR3 nucleotides: TGTGCCAGCGAGGGCCGGAACACCGGGGAGCTGTTTTTT. This gives the protein CASEGRNTGELFF.

This clone was seen only once. The chain combines TRBV20-1 with TRBJ1-2, with D perhaps TRBD1 (6 bases). CDR1 and CDR2 from the germline V gene are DFQATT and SNEGSKA (reference sequence). The CDR3 length is 12 residues. V was cut by 3 bases and J by 6 bases, with 11 bases left in between. CDR3 sequence (DNA): TGCAGTGCTAGTGCGGGGGGCAATGGCTACACCTTC. This translates into CSASAGGNGYTF.

The rearrangement uses TRBV18 and TRBJ1-6; D is undetermined. V dropped 3 bases and J dropped 9 bases, with 15 bases sitting between them. Germline V gene data show CDR1 as KGHSH and CDR2 as LQKENI. The CDR3 is 15 residues long. Written as DNA, the CDR3 is TGTGCCAGCTCACCGATGACCCAGCCAGGTTCACCCCTCCACTTT. It specifies CASSPMTQPGSPLHF.

The V and J genes are TRBV6-6 and TRBJ2-1; no clear D gene. V lost 5 bases to trimming and J lost 5 bases, with 4 bases between them. CDR1 is MNHNY, CDR2 SVGAGI, per germline (reference sequence). There are 11 residues in the CDR3. The CDR3 spells CASSIDNEQFF. Here the CDR3 DNA reads TGTGCCAGCAGTATAGACAATGAGCAGTTCTTC.

This chain connects TRBV6-1 to TRBJ1-4; D remains ambiguous. Germline V CDR1 and CDR2: MNHNS, SASEGT. There are 14 residues in the CDR3. V shed 0 bases and J shed 10 bases, with 12 bases lying between them. For the CDR3, the DNA is TGTGCCAGCAGTGAAGCCTCGGGGTTCGGAAAACTGTTTTTT. Residues: CASSEASGFGKLFF.

There are a few counts of this clone. The rearrangement links TRBV7-6 to TRBJ1-1; 7 bases are a match to TRBD1. CDR1 is SGHVS and CDR2 is FNYEAQ in the germline V gene. The CDR3 covers 15 residues. V was clipped by 5 bases and J by 6 bases; unmatched bases: 12. The CDR3 spells CASSPSLVGGSEAFF. Written as DNA, the CDR3 is TGTGCCAGCAGCCCTAGCTTGGTAGGGGGCTCTGAAGCTTTCTTT.

The chain combines TRBV4-2 with TRBJ2-7; 9 nucleotides line up with TRBD1. Germline-derived CDR1 and CDR2 are LGHNA and YNFKEQ. The V segment lost 4 bases and the J segment 0 bases; nucleotides outside the gene matches: 1. The CDR3 covers 14 residues. CDR3 coding DNA: TGTGCCAGCAGCCCGGGACAGGGCTCCTACGAGCAGTACTTC. Translation gives CASSPGQGSYEQYF.

The chain links TRBV27 to TRBJ2-7; 7 nucleotides line up with TRBD2. CDR3 length: 12 amino acids. V shed 6 bases, J shed 4 bases, and the junction held 3 bases outside the gene matches. The V gene's germline CDR1 is MNHEY and CDR2 SMNVEV (reference sequence). The CDR3 DNA follows: TGTGCCAGCAGAAGGGAGGGTTACGAGCAGTACTTC. It is translated as CASRREGYEQYF.

The gene calls are TRBV7-7 and TRBJ2-5; 7 positions agree with TRBD1. The CDR3 consists of 16 residues. Unmatched junction bases numbered 9, after V lost 1 base and J lost 4 bases. Germline lookup yields CDR1 SSHAT and CDR2 FNYEAQ (reference sequence). In DNA, the CDR3 is TGTGCCAGCAGCTTAGGGGGCAGGGGGTCGGGAGAGACCCAGTACTTC. Amino acid sequence: CASSLGGRGSGETQYF.

The chain combines TRBV5-1 with TRBJ2-2; D ambiguous. V was trimmed by 3 bases and J by 5 bases, leaving 11 bases between them. The germline gives CDR1 SGHRS, CDR2 YFSETQ. The CDR3 is made up of 14 amino acids. CDR3 protein: CASSSTLNTGELFF. CDR3 in DNA: TGCGCCAGCAGCTCAACTCTAAATACCGGGGAGCTGTTTTTT.

The chain carries TRBV18 and TRBJ1-1, with 9 bases identical to TRBD1. After removal of 6 bases from V and 4 bases from J, the junction contained 6 bases not matched to a gene. This CDR3 spans 14 amino acids. The germline V gene encodes CDR1 KGHSH and CDR2 LQKENI. As DNA, the CDR3 is TGTGCCAGCTCTGCAGGGACAGGGAGCACTGAAGCTTTCTTT. Translation gives CASSAGTGSTEAFF.

This clone was seen just once. CDR3 sequence reads: CASSPGALAGHNEQFF. The CDR3 nucleotides read TGTGCCAGCTCACCAGGGGCCCTAGCGGGACACAATGAGCAGTTCTTC. The rearrangement uses TRBV18 and TRBJ2-1; the match to TRBD2 covers 9 bases. The CDR3 sequence is 16 residues long. Germline loops: CDR1 KGHSH, CDR2 LQKENI. V gave up 2 bases and J gave up 5 bases; unmatched junction bases: 7.

The genes are TRBV19 and TRBJ1-4; possibly TRBD1 for D (5 bases). This CDR3 has 16 residues. Germline CDR1 LNHDA, CDR2 SQIVND (reference sequence). The V end was cut by 5 bases, the J end by 8 bases, with 21 bases between. The CDR3, as DNA: TGTGCCAGTAGTGCATCCTCTCCCGGGGGTTGGGAAAAACTGTTTTTT. This sequence encodes CASSASSPGGWEKLFF.

This clone was detected once. The chain carries TRBV6-1 and TRBJ2-7; maybe TRBD2 (5 bases). The length of the CDR3 is 15 residues. CDR1 is MNHNS, CDR2 SASEGT, per germline. Trimming left V 1 base short and J 1 base short, with 11 bases between. This chain's CDR3 is CASSEGRAASYEQYF. CDR3 bases: TGTGCCAGCAGTGAAGGACGAGCGGCTTCCTACGAGCAGTACTTC.

CDR3 in DNA: TGCGCCAGCAGCTTGGGGTCGAGCTCCTACAATGAGCAGTTCTTC. As protein: CASSLGSSSYNEQFF. V usage is TRBV5-1 and J usage is TRBJ2-1; D gene unclear. Germline CDR1 reads SGHRS; CDR2 reads YFSETQ. The CDR3 is made up of 15 amino acids. Trimming took off 0 bases at V and 0 bases at J, with 7 bases between the two ends.

The CDR3 loop reads CASSSQDRSSYEQYF. Written as DNA, the CDR3 is TGTGCCAGCAGCTCCCAGGACAGGAGCTCCTACGAGCAGTACTTC. The chain employs TRBV5-4 and TRBJ2-7; TRBD1 aligns across 7 bases. This CDR3 has 15 amino acids. Germline V gene sequence: CDR1 SGHNT, CDR2 YYREEE (reference sequence). J was trimmed by 0 bases and V by 3 bases; bases with no gene match: 6.

The table lists this clone with a few counts. This chain joins TRBV2 and TRBJ2-7, with D possibly being TRBD2 (6 bases). V dropped 10 bases and J dropped 2 bases, with 12 bases sitting between them. CDR1 and CDR2 (germline): SNHLY, FYNNEI. This CDR3 is 12 amino acids long. In DNA form, the CDR3 reads TGTGCCACCCGGGACTTAACCTACGAGCAGTACTTC. Residues: CATRDLTYEQYF.

V usage is TRBV9 and J usage is TRBJ2-1; D is perhaps TRBD2 (5 bases). The CDR3 has 15 residues. V lost 5 bases and J 3 bases, leaving 15 bases between the germline ends. Germline V lookup: CDR1 SGDLS, CDR2 YYNGEE. In DNA form, the CDR3 reads TGTGCCAGCAGTTCCGAGGTAGCGTTCTACAATGAGCAGTTCTTC. Amino acid sequence: CASSSEVAFYNEQFF.

This clone has just a few counts. The rearrangement joins TRBV5-6 to TRBJ1-3; 7 bases are shared with TRBD1. Germline V gives CDR1 SGHDT, CDR2 YYEEEE. Trimming took 1 base from V and 3 from J; bases not matched to a gene: 7. The CDR3 loop spans 16 amino acids. In DNA form, the CDR3 reads TGTGCCAGCAGCTTGATACGAGGGGGCGATGGAAACACCATATATTTT. Its protein product is CASSLIRGGDGNTIYF.